This T cell receptor (beta chain) derives from a study of cytomegalovirus exposure and HLA in healthy donors. Study-wide results and caveats: Another analysis was done later, and it associated 16,951 TCR beta sequences with HLA alleles at 0.05 false discovery rate. In a later analysis, TCR beta V- and J-gene trimming showed a link to a missense DCLRE1C variant.

Researchers ran the PCR with 60 Vbeta and 13 Jbeta primers. The assay was immunoSEQ multiplex PCR, and TCRdb's table has in-frame clones only and misses some. The sample contains 150,000 to 200,000 clones, around 86% of which appear only once. For this clone: What it binds is unknown.

Between the trimmed V and J ends, which lost 4 bases and 9 bases, there was a span of 17 bases. There are 14 residues in the CDR3. The germline CDR1 and CDR2 sequences are SGDLS and YYNGEE. The material sequenced was PBMCs. The chain employs TRBV9 and TRBJ2-1, with TRBD2 as a possible D gene (7 bases). The receptor comes from a girl aged 2 to 9 in good health and CMV-seropositive. CDR3 bases: TGTGCCAGCAGCACCCGAATAGGGGGGGGTGAGCAGTTCTTC. Translation gives CASSTRIGGGEQFF.